The 3 T cell receptor beta chains given below trace back to one sample, sequenced in a study of early T cells in non-severe SARS-CoV-2 infection. TCRdb re-called the 5' RACE reads with MiXCR, one entry per CDR3 protein. The repertoire holds about 61,000 distinct CDR3 sequences, 10% to 13% seen once, with around 1.6% in the top ten. Sequenced: whole blood. These receptors originate from an adult who was a healthcare worker with PCR-confirmed SARS-CoV-2 infection or an uninfected control (not recorded which).

This clonotype was seen at least ten times. J is TRBJ2-7 and V is TRBV20-1; D is undetermined. In germline, CDR1 is DFQATT, CDR2 SNEGSKA (reference sequence). There are 12 residues in the CDR3. V was cut by 0 bases and J by 6 bases, with 9 bases left in between. In nucleotides, the CDR3 is TGCAGTGCTAGAGATGTGAAGGGCGAGCAGTACTTC. It yields the protein CSARDVKGEQYF.

A few counts support this clonotype. The rearrangement uses TRBV9 and TRBJ2-3; D ambiguous. CDR1 and CDR2 from the germline V gene are SGDLS and YYNGEE. The CDR3 totals 19 residues. V gave up 3 bases and J gave up 4 bases, with 27 bases separating them. The CDR3 nucleotides are TGTGCCAGCAGCGATCCGGGCTCATTGAGCGTCCCCAAAGCAGATACGCAGTATTTT. This translates into CASSDPGSLSVPKADTQYF.

The chain links TRBV19 to TRBJ2-5; 10 nucleotides line up with TRBD2. The CDR3 spans 15 residues. Per the germline V gene, CDR1 is LNHDA and CDR2 is SQIVND (reference sequence). Trimming removed 4 bases from V and 5 bases from J; junction bases left unmatched: 7. As DNA, the CDR3 is TGTGCCAGTAGTACAAGACTAGCGGGCGTGGAGACCCAGTACTTC. It encodes CASSTRLAGVETQYF.